This T cell receptor (beta chain) was observed in a study of T cells after yellow fever vaccination. This clonotype was found many times. Its matching antigen is unknown. Whole-study findings and limits: Reappearance after the booster was observed for most primary-vaccination clones (around 95% CD4, just over 85% CD8).

In TCRdb, the 5' RACE reads were re-called with MiXCR into one record per CDR3 protein. The sample has 150,000 to 200,000 distinct CDR3 sequences; 6.5% to 8.5% are singletons. The CDR3 runs to 16 residues. The J segment lost 5 bases and the V segment lost 4 bases, leaving 11 bases of the junction unmatched. CDR1 SGHRS and CDR2 YFSETQ come from the germline V gene. The chain combines TRBV5-1 with TRBJ2-7; TRBD2 matches 11 bases. This receptor was obtained from a man between 18 and 35 years old who received the YFV17D yellow fever vaccine. The sequenced sample was CD4+ T cells sorted from PBMCs, obtained about 5 days after the first yellow fever vaccination. Written as DNA, the CDR3 is TGCGCCAGCAGCGAGTCGACTAGCGGGGTGAGGCACGAGCAGTACTTC. This translates into CASSESTSGVRHEQYF.